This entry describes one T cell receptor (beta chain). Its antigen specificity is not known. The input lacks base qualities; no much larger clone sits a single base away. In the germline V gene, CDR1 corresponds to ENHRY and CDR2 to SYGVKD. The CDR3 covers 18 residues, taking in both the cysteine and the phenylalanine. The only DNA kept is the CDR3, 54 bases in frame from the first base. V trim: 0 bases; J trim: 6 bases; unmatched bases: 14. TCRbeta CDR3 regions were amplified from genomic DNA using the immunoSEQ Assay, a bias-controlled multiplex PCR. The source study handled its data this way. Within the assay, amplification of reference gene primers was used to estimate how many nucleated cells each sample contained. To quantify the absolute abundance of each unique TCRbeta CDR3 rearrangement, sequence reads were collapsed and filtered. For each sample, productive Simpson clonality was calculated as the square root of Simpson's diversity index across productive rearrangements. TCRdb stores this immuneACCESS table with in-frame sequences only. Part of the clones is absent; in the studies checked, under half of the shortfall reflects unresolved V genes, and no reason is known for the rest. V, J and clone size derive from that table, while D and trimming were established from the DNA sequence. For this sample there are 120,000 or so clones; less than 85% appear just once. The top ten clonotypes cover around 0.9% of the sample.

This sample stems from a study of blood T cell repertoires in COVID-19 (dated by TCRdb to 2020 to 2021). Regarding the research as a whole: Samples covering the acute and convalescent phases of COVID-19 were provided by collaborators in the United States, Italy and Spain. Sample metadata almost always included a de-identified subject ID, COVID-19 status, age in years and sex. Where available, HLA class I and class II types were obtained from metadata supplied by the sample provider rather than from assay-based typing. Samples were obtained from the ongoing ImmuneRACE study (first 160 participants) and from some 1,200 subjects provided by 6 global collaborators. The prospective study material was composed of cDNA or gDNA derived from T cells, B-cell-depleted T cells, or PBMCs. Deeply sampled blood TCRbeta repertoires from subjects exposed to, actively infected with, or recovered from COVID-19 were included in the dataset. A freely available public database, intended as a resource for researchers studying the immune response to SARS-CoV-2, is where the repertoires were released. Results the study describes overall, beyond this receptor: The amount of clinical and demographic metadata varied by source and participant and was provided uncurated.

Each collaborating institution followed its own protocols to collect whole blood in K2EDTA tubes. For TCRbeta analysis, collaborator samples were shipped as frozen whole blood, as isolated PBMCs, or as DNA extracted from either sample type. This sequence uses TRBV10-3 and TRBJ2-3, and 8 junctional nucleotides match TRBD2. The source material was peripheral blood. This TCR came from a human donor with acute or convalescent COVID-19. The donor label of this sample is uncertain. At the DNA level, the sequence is TGTGCCATCAGTGAGTCGACGGTATTAGCGGGGCGAGGGGATACGCAGTATTTT. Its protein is CAISESTVLAGRGDTQYF.